Included here is one T cell receptor (beta chain) sequence, with context. Its specificity is not known. Other DNA sequences in this specimen translate into the identical CDR3. From germline, CDR1 is SEHNR and CDR2 FQNEAQ (reference sequence). Between the trimmed V and J ends, which lost 5 bases and 1 base, there was a span of 8 bases. The CDR3 totals 13 residues. The record originates from a study of T cell responses to AZD1222 COVID-19 vaccine. Findings of the study overall: Nearly half of the spike-specific TCRs reportedly recognize variant regions that carry no mutations. The CD4 TCRs associated with vaccination extended across spike and predominated at 160-218 and 743-854.

TCRdb's copy holds only in-frame clones and misses some; the assay was immunoSEQ multiplex PCR. The profile shows approximately 120,000 clones, about 89% of them singletons. The clonotype comes from an adult in good health. The sample in question was peripheral blood, obtained on day 0 of AZD1222 vaccination. V gene TRBV7-9 combines with J gene TRBJ1-1; D is possibly TRBD1 (6 bases). The CDR3 reads CASSLQGNTEAFF. In nucleotides, the CDR3 is TGTGCCAGCAGCCTACAGGGGAACACTGAAGCTTTCTTT.